This T cell receptor (beta chain) was sequenced in a study of blood T cell repertoires in COVID-19. As originally analysed: Reference gene primers were amplified, and this amplification served to estimate nucleated cell counts. TCRdb keeps only in-frame clones here, not all; method: immunoSEQ multiplex PCR. V and J calls plus clone size are reproduced from that table; the DNA served to infer D and trimming. Among around 280,000 clones listed, approximately 83% were seen once. This CDR3 comprises 14 residues. The V end was cut by 4 bases, the J end by 1 base, with 10 bases between. Germline V gene sequence: CDR1 SGHAT, CDR2 FQNNGV. This clone was recorded once.

Sequenced material: peripheral blood. The V gene is TRBV11-2, the J gene TRBJ1-1; D not certain. The TCR sequence derives from a woman between 25 and 40 years old who had recovered from COVID-19. The CDR3 protein is CASSSLRGNTEAFF. The CDR3 nucleotides read TGTGCCAGCAGCTCCCTCCGGGGGAACACTGAAGCTTTCTTT.